This passage covers 21 T cell receptor beta chains from one sample sequenced in a study of blood T cell repertoires in COVID-19. Sequencing used immunoSEQ multiplex PCR; TCRdb keeps in-frame clones, though not all of them. Found here are about 140,000 clones, approximately 86% of them singletons; the top ten hold around 5%. Material: peripheral blood. All receptors come from a human donor in a cohort sampled during active COVID-19.

V and J are TRBV6-1 and TRBJ2-1, with TRBD2 identical over 8 bases. The CDR3 runs to 16 residues. The germline V gene has CDR1 MNHNS and CDR2 SASEGT. The J segment lost 8 bases and the V segment lost 2 bases, leaving 11 bases of the junction unmatched. CDR3: CASSELPGGPTDEQFF. The CDR3 DNA reads as TGTGCCAGCAGTGAACTTCCGGGGGGGCCAACGGATGAGCAGTTCTTC.

The chain carries TRBV28 and TRBJ2-7, with D perhaps matching TRBD2 (6 bases). The CDR3 consists of 15 residues. The V gene's germline CDR1 is MDHEN and CDR2 SYDVKM. V was pared by 4 bases and J by 2 bases, with 15 bases between. In DNA form, the CDR3 reads TGTGCCAGCAGTTCGGACTATTCCGCGACCTACGAGCAGTACTTC. Translated: CASSSDYSATYEQYF.

The chain employs TRBV19 and TRBJ2-7; tentatively, D is TRBD2 (6 bases). The length of the CDR3 is 17 residues. In germline, CDR1 is LNHDA, CDR2 SQIVND (reference sequence). Between the trimmed V and J ends, which lost 5 bases and 3 bases, there was a span of 23 bases. Written as DNA, the CDR3 is TGTGCCAGTAGTGGGGAGCGGGCGAGTCTAATCATCTACGAGCAGTACTTC. It translates to CASSGERASLIIYEQYF.

This chain joins TRBV12-3 or TRBV12-4 and TRBJ2-5; D perhaps matches TRBD2 (7 bases). The V end lost 3 bases, the J end lost 4 bases, and 9 bases lay between the germline ends. The CDR3 contains 13 residues. CDR3 residues: CASSFGGAETQYF. The CDR3 DNA reads TGTGCCAGCAGTTTTGGGGGGGCAGAGACCCAGTACTTC.

The V gene is TRBV28, the J gene TRBJ2-1, with no clear D. V lost 10 bases to trimming and J lost 3 bases, with 16 bases between them. CDR3 length equals 14 residues. Per germline, CDR1 MDHEN and CDR2 SYDVKM. The CDR3 region is CATRKDSNYNEQFF. As DNA, the CDR3 is TGTGCCACCCGAAAAGACTCGAACTACAATGAGCAGTTCTTC.

About this clone: In the same sample, other DNA sequences code for this CDR3. The chain links TRBV29-1 to TRBJ2-7; the match to TRBD1 covers 9 bases. Germline CDR1 and CDR2: SQVTM and ANQGSEA. The V gene end was trimmed by 4 bases and the J gene end by 7 bases; junction bases not matched to a gene: 8. The CDR3 has 13 amino acids. The CDR3 DNA follows: TGCAGCGTTGGGGGGACAGGGTCCCGTGAGCAGTACTTC. Its protein is CSVGGTGSREQYF.

The rearrangement links TRBV9 to TRBJ2-7, with 8 nucleotides matching TRBD1. This CDR3 spans 15 amino acids. Germline-derived CDR1 and CDR2 are SGDLS and YYNGEE. V was clipped by 0 bases and J by 3 bases; unmatched bases: 5. In DNA, the CDR3 is TGTGCCAGCAGCGTAGAAGTCGGACAGGGCTACGAGCAGTACTTC. This translates into CASSVEVGQGYEQYF. The variable domain in full, with the rest retrieved from reference TRBV9 and TRBJ2-7, is DSGVTQTPKHLITATGQRVTLRCSPRSGDLSVYWYQQSLDQGLQFLIQYYNGEERAKGNILERFSAQQFPDLHSELNLSSLELGDSALYFCASSVEVGQGYEQYFGPGTRLTVT.

The V call is TRBV9, the J call TRBJ2-1; D may be TRBD2 (7 bases). CDR1 and CDR2 from the germline V gene are SGDLS and YYNGEE. CDR3 length: 15 amino acids. The V end was cut by 3 bases, the J end by 4 bases, with 14 bases between. The DNA of the CDR3 is TGTGCCAGCAGCGATGATGGGGGGGCATACAATGAGCAGTTCTTC. It encodes CASSDDGGAYNEQFF. The whole variable domain, filled in from reference TRBV9 and TRBJ2-1, reads DSGVTQTPKHLITATGQRVTLRCSPRSGDLSVYWYQQSLDQGLQFLIQYYNGEERAKGNILERFSAQQFPDLHSELNLSSLELGDSALYFCASSDDGGAYNEQFFGPGTRLTVL.

CDR3 residues: CASSPNEAAIYNEQFF. CDR3 nucleotide sequence: TGTGCCAGCAGTCCCAACGAGGCGGCAATCTACAATGAGCAGTTCTTC. The gene calls are TRBV27 and TRBJ2-1; D remains unclear. Germline loops: CDR1 MNHEY, CDR2 SMNVEV (reference sequence). There are 16 residues in the CDR3. The V and J ends lost 5 bases and 3 bases respectively, with 17 bases between them.

The chain employs TRBV5-1 and TRBJ1-3; D not resolved. V was shortened by 0 bases and J by 0 bases, with 7 bases between the two germline ends. Germline values: CDR1 SGHRS, CDR2 YFSETQ. The CDR3 totals 15 residues. The CDR3 loop is CASSLGDYSGNTIYF. DNA for the CDR3: TGCGCCAGCAGCTTGGGCGACTACTCTGGAAACACCATATATTTT. Drawing the rest from reference TRBV5-1 and TRBJ1-3, the complete variable domain is KAGVTQTPRYLIKTRGQQVTLSCSPISGHRSVSWYQQTPGQGLQFLFEYFSETQRNKGNFPGRFSGRQFSNSRSEMNVSTLELGDSALYLCASSLGDYSGNTIYFGEGSWLTVV.

On this clone itself: The junction differs from germline at one of its ends, possibly a read error. The gene calls are TRBV19 and TRBJ1-2; D remains ambiguous. CDR3 length equals 11 residues. Germline CDR1 and CDR2: LNHDA and SQIVND (reference sequence). CDR3: CASSWQTTSIF. In DNA form, the CDR3 reads TGTGCCAGTTCTTGGCAGACAACTTCGATCTTC.

The chain uses TRBV6-6 and TRBJ2-1; 8 bases agree with TRBD2. Per germline, CDR1 MNHNY and CDR2 SVGAGI (reference sequence). Trimming removed 7 bases from V and 8 bases from J; junction bases left unmatched: 16. The CDR3 contains 16 residues. CDR3 sequence (DNA): TGTGCCAGCAAAGGAGTAGCGGGGTTTTGGGGTGATGAGCAGTTCTTC. This translates into CASKGVAGFWGDEQFF.

V is TRBV27 and J is TRBJ2-2, with D perhaps TRBD1 (5 bases). Trimming stripped 3 bases from V and 7 bases from J, with 15 bases between. This CDR3 is built from 15 residues. The germline V gene has CDR1 MNHEY and CDR2 SMNVEV (reference sequence). The CDR3 DNA is TGTGCCAGCAGTTTGGAAAGGGGCAGAGTCGGGGAGCTGTTTTTT. Translating gives CASSLERGRVGELFF.

The gene calls are TRBV10-3 and TRBJ2-3, with 14 bases lining up with TRBD2. Trimming removed 6 bases from V and 3 bases from J; junction bases left unmatched: 2. Per germline, CDR1 ENHRY and CDR2 SYGVKD. This CDR3 has 15 residues. CDR3 sequence (DNA): TGTGCCATCAGGGGGACTAGCGGGAGTACAGATACGCAGTATTTT. Translating gives CAIRGTSGSTDTQYF.

This clone was recorded a few times. The chain couples TRBV5-1 to TRBJ1-1; 7 bases fit TRBD1. The V segment lost 0 bases and the J segment 10 bases; nucleotides outside the gene matches: 9. Germline V gene lookup returns CDR1 SGHRS and CDR2 YFSETQ. This CDR3 has 14 residues. DNA of the CDR3: TGCGCCAGCAGCTTGGTCACAGGGGAGGCGGGAGCTTTCTTT. This codes for CASSLVTGEAGAFF.

J is TRBJ2-3 and V is TRBV5-1; a possible D gene is TRBD2 (6 bases). Looked up from germline, CDR1 is SGHRS and CDR2 is YFSETQ. The CDR3 spans 15 residues. Trimming took 5 bases from V and 3 from J, leaving 16 bases between them. In nucleotides, the CDR3 is TGCGCCAGCAGTGAGAGAATAGCGGATACAGATACGCAGTATTTT. Protein: CASSERIADTDTQYF.

This clone was detected only a few times. The J gene is TRBJ2-2, the V gene TRBV18; TRBD1 aligns across 9 bases. V was clipped by 3 bases and J by 2 bases; unmatched bases: 4. The CDR3 length is 16 residues. CDR1 and CDR2 (germline): KGHSH, LQKENI. The CDR3 DNA reads as TGTGCCAGCTCACCGCCGGGACAGGGAAACACCGGGGAGCTGTTTTTT. Its translation is CASSPPGQGNTGELFF. Together with reference TRBV18 and TRBJ2-2, the CDR3 gives the full variable domain: NAGVMQNPRHLVRRRGQEARLRCSPMKGHSHVYWYRQLPEEGLKFMVYLQKENIIDESGMPKERFSAEFPKEGPSILRIQQVVRGDSAAYFCASSPPGQGNTGELFFGEGSRLTVL.

CDR3 protein: CAAKGGARGETQYF. CDR3 bases: TGTGCCGCCAAGGGCGGGGCCCGCGGGGAGACCCAGTACTTC. This chain links TRBV6-6 with TRBJ2-5; D is perhaps TRBD2 (6 bases). The CDR3 extends over 14 amino acids. Germline assignment: CDR1 MNHNY and CDR2 SVGAGI (reference sequence). Trimming pared 11 bases from V and 5 bases from J, leaving 21 bases between.

The chain uses TRBV11-2 and TRBJ2-7; either TRBD1 or TRBD2 may fit D (5 bases each). The V end lost 5 bases, the J end lost 3 bases, and 11 bases lay between the germline ends. The CDR3 has 13 amino acids. CDR1 is SGHAT and CDR2 is FQNNGV in the germline V gene. As DNA, the CDR3 is TGTGCCAGCAGCCTAGCTGGACACTACGAGCAGTACTTC. Translation: CASSLAGHYEQYF.

CDR3 loop: CASSSYSGGLYEQYF. The CDR3 nucleotides read TGTGCCAGCAGTTCCTATAGCGGGGGGCTCTACGAGCAGTACTTC. This chain connects TRBV6-2 or TRBV6-3 to TRBJ2-7; 10 positions match TRBD2. V trimming: 4 bases; J trimming: 3 bases; junction bases outside the gene matches: 6. Germline V gene lookup returns CDR1 MNHEY and CDR2 SVGEGT. CDR3 length: 15 amino acids.

V and J are TRBV6-5 and TRBJ1-1; possibly TRBD1 for D (5 bases). The germline CDR1 and CDR2 sequences are MNHEY and SVGAGI. Trimming shortened V by 7 bases and J by 7 bases, and 16 bases separated the two germline ends. This CDR3 region has 13 residues. This CDR3 reads CASIKVLQDEAFF. CDR3 DNA: TGTGCCAGCATAAAGGTCTTACAGGATGAAGCTTTCTTT.